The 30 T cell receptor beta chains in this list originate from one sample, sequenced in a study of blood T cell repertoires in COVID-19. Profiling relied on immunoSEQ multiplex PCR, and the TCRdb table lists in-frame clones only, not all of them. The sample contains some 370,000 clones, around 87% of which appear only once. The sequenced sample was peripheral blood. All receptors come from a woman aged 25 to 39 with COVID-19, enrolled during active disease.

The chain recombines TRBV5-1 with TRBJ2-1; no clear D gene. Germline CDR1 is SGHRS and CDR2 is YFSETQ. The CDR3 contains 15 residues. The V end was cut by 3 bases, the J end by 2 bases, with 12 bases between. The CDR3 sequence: CASSSDSFTYNEQFF. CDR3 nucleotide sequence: TGCGCCAGCAGCTCCGACTCCTTCACCTACAATGAGCAGTTCTTC.

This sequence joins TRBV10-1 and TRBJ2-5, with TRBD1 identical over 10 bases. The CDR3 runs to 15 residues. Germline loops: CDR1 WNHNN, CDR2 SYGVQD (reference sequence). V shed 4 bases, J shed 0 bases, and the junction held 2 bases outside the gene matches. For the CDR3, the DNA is TGCGCCAGCAGTGGACAGGGGGCTGACCAAGAGACCCAGTACTTC. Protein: CASSGQGADQETQYF.

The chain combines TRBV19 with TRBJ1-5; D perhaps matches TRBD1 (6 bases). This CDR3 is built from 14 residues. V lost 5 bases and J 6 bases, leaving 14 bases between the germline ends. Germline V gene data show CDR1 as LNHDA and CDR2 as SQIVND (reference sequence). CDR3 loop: CASSPQGDGQPQHF. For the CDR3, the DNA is TGTGCCAGTAGTCCACAGGGAGACGGTCAGCCCCAGCATTTT.

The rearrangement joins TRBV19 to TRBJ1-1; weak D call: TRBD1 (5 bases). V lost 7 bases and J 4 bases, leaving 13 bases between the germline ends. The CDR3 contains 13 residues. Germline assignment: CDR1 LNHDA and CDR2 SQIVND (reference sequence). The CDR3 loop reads CASKSREFTEAFF. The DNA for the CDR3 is TGTGCCAGTAAGTCCAGGGAATTCACTGAAGCTTTCTTT.

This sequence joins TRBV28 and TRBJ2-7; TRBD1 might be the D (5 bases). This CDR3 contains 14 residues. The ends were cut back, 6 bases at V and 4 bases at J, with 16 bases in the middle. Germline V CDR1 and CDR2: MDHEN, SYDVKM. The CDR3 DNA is TGTGCCAGCAGCCCGACCGGAAGGGGTTACGAGCAGTACTTC. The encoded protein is CASSPTGRGYEQYF.

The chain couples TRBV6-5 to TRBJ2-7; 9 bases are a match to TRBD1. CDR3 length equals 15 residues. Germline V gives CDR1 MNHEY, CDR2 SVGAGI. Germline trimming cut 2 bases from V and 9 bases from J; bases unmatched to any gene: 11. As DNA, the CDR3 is TGTGCCAGCAGTTACGCCGGGACAGGGCAGCGGGTGCAGTACTTC. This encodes CASSYAGTGQRVQYF.

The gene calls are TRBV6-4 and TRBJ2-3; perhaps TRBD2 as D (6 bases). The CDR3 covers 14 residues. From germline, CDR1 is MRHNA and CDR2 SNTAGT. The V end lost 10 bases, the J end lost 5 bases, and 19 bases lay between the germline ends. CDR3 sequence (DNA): TGTGCCAACCGGAGGGGCACTTCAATAGATACGCAGTATTTT. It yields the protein CANRRGTSIDTQYF.

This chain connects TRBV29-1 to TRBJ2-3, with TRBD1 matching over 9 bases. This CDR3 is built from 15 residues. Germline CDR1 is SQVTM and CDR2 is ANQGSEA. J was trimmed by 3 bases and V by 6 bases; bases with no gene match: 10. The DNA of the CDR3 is TGCAGCGTGCCACAGGGGGCTTTCGTAACAGATACGCAGTATTTT. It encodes CSVPQGAFVTDTQYF.

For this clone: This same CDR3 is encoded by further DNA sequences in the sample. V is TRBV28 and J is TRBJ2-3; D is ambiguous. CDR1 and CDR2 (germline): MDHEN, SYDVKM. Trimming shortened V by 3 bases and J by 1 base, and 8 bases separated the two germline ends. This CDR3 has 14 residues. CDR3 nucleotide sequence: TGTGCCAGCAGTTTGGGCAGACGCACAGATACGCAGTATTTT. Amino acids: CASSLGRRTDTQYF.

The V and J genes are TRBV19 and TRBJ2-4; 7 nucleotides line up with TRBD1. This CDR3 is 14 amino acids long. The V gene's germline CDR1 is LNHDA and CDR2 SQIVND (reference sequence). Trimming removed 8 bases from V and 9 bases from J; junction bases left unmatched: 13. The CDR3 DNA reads TGTGCCAGTCAGACCTACAGGGGAAGAGGCATTCAGTACTTC. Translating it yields CASQTYRGRGIQYF. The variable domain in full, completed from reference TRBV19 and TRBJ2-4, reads DGGITQSPKYLFRKEGQNVTLSCEQNLNHDAMYWYRQDPGQGLRLIYYSQIVNDFQKGDIAEGYSVSREKKESFPLTVTSAQKNPTAFYLCASQTYRGRGIQYFGAGTRLSVL.

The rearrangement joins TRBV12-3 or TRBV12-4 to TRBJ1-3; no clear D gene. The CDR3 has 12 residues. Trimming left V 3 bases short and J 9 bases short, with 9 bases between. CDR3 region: CASSFTRGTIYF. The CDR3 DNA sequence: TGTGCCAGCAGTTTTACCCGGGGCACCATATATTTT.

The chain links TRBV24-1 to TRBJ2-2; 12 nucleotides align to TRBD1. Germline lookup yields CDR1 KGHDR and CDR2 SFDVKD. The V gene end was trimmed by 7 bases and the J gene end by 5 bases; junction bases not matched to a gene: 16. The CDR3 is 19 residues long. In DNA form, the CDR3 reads TGTGCCACCAGCCCAAACCCGGGACAGGGGGCGTATTCGACCGGGGAGCTGTTTTTT. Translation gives CATSPNPGQGAYSTGELFF.

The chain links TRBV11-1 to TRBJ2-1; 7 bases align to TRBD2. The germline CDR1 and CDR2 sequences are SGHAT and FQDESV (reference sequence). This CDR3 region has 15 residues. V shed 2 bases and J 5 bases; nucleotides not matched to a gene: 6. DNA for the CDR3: TGTGCCAGCAGCTTACACGGGACTACGGACAATGAGCAGTTCTTC. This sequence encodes CASSLHGTTDNEQFF.

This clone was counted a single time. The chain's CDR3 is CASRAREVRHNEQFF. In DNA, the CDR3 is TGTGCCAGCAGGGCAAGGGAGGTCAGACACAATGAGCAGTTCTTC. The rearrangement joins TRBV3-1 (or the pseudogene TRBV3-2) to TRBJ2-1; D perhaps matches TRBD2 (6 bases). Trimming removed 6 bases at V and 5 bases at J, with 17 bases between. From germline, CDR1 is LGHDT and CDR2 YNNKEL (reference sequence). This CDR3 comprises 15 residues.

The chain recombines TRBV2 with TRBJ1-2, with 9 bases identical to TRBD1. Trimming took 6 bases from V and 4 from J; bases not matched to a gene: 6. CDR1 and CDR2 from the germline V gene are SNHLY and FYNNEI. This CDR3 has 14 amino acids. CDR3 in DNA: TGTGCCAGCAGCCGGGGACAGGGAACCTATGGCTACACCTTC. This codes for CASSRGQGTYGYTF.

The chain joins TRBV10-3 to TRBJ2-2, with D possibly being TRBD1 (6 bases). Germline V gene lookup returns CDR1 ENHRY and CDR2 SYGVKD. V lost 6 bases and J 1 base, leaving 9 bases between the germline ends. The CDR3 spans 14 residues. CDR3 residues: CAIRPGQNTGELFF. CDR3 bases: TGTGCCATCAGACCGGGACAGAACACCGGGGAGCTGTTTTTT.

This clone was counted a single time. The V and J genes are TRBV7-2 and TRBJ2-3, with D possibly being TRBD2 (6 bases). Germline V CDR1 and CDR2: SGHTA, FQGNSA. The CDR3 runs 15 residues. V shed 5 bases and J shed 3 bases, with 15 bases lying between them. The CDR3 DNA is TGTGCCAGCAGCGTCCTGGCGGGATGGACAGATACGCAGTATTTT. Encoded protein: CASSVLAGWTDTQYF.

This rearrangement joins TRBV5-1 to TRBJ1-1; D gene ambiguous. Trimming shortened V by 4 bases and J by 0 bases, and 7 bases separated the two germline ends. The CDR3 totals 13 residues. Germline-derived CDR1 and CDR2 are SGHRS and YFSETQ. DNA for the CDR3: TGCGCCAGCAGCATACAAGTGAACACTGAAGCTTTCTTT. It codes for CASSIQVNTEAFF.

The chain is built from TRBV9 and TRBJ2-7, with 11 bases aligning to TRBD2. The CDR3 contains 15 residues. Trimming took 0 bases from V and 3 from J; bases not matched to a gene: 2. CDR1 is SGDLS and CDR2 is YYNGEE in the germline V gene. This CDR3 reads CASSVGLAGIYEQYF. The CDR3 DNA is TGTGCCAGCAGCGTAGGACTAGCGGGGATCTACGAGCAGTACTTC.

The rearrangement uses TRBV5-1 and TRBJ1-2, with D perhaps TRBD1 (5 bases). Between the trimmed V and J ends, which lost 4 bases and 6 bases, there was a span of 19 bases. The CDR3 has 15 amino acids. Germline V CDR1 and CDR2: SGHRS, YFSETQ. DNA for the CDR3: TGCGCCAGCAGCACAACCACGACAGTACCGGATGGCTACACCTTC. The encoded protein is CASSTTTTVPDGYTF.

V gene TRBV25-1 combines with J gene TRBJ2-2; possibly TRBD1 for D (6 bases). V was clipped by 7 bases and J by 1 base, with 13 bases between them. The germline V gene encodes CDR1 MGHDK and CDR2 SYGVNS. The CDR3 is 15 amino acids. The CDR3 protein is CASTGANWNTGELFF. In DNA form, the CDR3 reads TGTGCCAGCACAGGGGCAAACTGGAACACCGGGGAGCTGTTTTTT.

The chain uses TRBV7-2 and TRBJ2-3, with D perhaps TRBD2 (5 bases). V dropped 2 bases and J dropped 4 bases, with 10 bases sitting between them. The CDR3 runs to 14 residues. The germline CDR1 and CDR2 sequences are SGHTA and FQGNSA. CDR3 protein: CASSLTEGPDTQYF. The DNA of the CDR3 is TGTGCCAGCAGCTTAACAGAGGGTCCAGATACGCAGTATTTT.

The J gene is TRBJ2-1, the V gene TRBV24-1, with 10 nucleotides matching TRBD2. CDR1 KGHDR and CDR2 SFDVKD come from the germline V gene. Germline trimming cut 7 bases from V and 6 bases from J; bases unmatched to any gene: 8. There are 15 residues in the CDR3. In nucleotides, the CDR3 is TGTGCCACCAGCCCCACCAGCGGGAGGGGCAATGAGCAGTTCTTC. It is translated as CATSPTSGRGNEQFF.

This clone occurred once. DNA for the CDR3: TGTGCCAGCAGCCAAGGTCAGGCTAGCGGGAGGAACGAGCAGTACTTC. It yields the protein CASSQGQASGRNEQYF. The rearrangement joins TRBV4-2 to TRBJ2-7; 11 nucleotides line up with TRBD2. CDR3 size: 16 residues. CDR1 LGHNA and CDR2 YNFKEQ come from the germline V gene. The trim removed 1 base at V and 5 bases at J, leaving 7 bases unmatched.

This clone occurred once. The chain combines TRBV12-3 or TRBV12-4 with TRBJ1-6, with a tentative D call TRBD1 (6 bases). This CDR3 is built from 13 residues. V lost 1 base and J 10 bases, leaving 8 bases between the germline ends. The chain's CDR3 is CASSLGGRSPLHF. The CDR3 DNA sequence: TGTGCCAGCAGTTTAGGGGGGCGATCACCCCTCCACTTT.

DNA for the CDR3: TGTGCCACTTCGGGACTAGCGGACAATGAGCAGTTCTTC. Translation: CATSGLADNEQFF. J is TRBJ2-1 and V is TRBV15; 11 nucleotides align to TRBD2. The J segment lost 5 bases and the V segment lost 9 bases, leaving 3 bases of the junction unmatched. The CDR3 is 13 residues long. The germline gives CDR1 LNHNV, CDR2 YYDKDF (reference sequence).

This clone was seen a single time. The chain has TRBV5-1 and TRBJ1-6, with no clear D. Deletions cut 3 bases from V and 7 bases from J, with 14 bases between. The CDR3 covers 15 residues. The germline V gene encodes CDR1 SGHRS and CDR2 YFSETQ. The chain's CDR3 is CASSSTAIWNSPLHF. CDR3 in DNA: TGCGCCAGCAGCTCCACAGCCATTTGGAATTCACCCCTCCACTTT.

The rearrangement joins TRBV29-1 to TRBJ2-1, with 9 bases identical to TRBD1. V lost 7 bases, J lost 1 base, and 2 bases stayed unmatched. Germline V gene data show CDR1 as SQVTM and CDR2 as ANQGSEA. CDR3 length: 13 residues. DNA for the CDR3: TGCAGCGCGGACAGGGGTTCCTACAATGAGCAGTTCTTC. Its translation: CSADRGSYNEQFF.

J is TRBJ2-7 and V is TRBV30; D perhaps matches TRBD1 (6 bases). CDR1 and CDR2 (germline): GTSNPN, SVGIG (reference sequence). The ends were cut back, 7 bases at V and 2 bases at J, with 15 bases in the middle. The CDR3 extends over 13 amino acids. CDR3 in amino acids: CAFSPGQTYEQYF. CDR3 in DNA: TGTGCCTTCTCCCCCGGACAGACCTACGAGCAGTACTTC.

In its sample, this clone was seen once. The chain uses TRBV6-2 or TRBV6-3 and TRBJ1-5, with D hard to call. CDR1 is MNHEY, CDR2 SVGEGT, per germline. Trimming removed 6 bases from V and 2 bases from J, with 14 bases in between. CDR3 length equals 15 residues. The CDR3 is CASSLTAIGNQPQHF. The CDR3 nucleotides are TGTGCCAGCAGCCTTACCGCGATTGGCAATCAGCCCCAGCATTTT.